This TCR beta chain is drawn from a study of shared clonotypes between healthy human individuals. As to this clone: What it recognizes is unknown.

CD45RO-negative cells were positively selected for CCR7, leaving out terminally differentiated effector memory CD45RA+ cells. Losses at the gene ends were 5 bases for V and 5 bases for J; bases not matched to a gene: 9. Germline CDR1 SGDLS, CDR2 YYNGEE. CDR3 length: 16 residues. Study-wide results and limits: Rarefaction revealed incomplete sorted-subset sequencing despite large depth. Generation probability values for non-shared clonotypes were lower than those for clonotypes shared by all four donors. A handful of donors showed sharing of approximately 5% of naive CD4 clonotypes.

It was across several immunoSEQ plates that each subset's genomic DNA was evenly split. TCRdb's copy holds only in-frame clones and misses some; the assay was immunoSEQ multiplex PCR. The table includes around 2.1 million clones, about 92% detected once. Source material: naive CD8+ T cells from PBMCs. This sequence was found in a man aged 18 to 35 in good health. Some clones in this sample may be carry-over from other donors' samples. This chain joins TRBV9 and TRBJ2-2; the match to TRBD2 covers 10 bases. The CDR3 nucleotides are TGTGCCAGCAGGGGAGGGCTAGCGGGAGTTACCGGGGAGCTGTTTTTT. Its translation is CASRGGLAGVTGELFF.